One and the same sample provided the 23 T cell receptor beta chains below, sequenced in a study of blood T cell repertoires in COVID-19. The table came from immunoSEQ multiplex PCR; TCRdb's copy has only in-frame clones and leaves some out. The sample contains about 120,000 clones, about 89% of which appear only once. The sequencing input was peripheral blood. These receptors originate from a woman in her 70s with acute or convalescent COVID-19.

The V call is TRBV11-3, the J call TRBJ2-3; 11 positions match TRBD2. The CDR3 spans 18 residues. Trimming at V came to 0 bases and at J to 1 base, leaving 6 bases not matched to a gene. Germline lookup yields CDR1 SGHNT and CDR2 YENEEA. The CDR3 sequence: CASSLDCLAGGCTDTQYF. CDR3 nucleotides: TGTGCCAGCAGCTTAGATTGCCTAGCGGGGGGATGCACAGATACGCAGTATTTT.

This clone was found once. The chain joins TRBV30 to TRBJ1-6, with D maybe TRBD1 (5 bases). The V end lost 0 bases, the J end lost 8 bases, and 14 bases lay between the germline ends. The germline CDR1 and CDR2 sequences are GTSNPN and SVGIG (reference sequence). This CDR3 has 15 residues. CDR3 protein: CAWSVRGRGYSPLHF. The CDR3 bases are TGTGCCTGGAGTGTACGCGGGAGGGGTTATTCACCCCTCCACTTT.

The chain carries TRBV18 and TRBJ1-5, with 12 bases aligning to TRBD1. The CDR3 extends over 16 amino acids. Trimming removed 6 bases from V and 7 bases from J; junction bases left unmatched: 10. Germline lookup yields CDR1 KGHSH and CDR2 LQKENI. The chain's CDR3 is CASSLGQGASGQPQHF. The CDR3 DNA sequence: TGTGCCAGCTCCCTGGGACAGGGGGCCTCAGGGCAGCCCCAGCATTTT.

The chain couples TRBV11-2 to TRBJ1-5; D remains ambiguous. The CDR3 is 13 residues long. Germline assignment: CDR1 SGHAT and CDR2 FQNNGV. With 8 bases removed from V and 5 bases from J, the gap between germline ends came to 13 bases. The CDR3 spells CASAPGRDQPQHF. DNA of the CDR3: TGTGCCAGCGCCCCCGGCCGGGATCAGCCCCAGCATTTT.

This clone was seen only a few times. As DNA, the CDR3 is TGTGCCACCAGTGATCCCGCCCCGGGTGGAGGCTACACCTTC. Translating it yields CATSDPAPGGGYTF. The chain recombines TRBV24-1 with TRBJ1-2; D remains unclear. Per the germline V gene, CDR1 is KGHDR and CDR2 is SFDVKD. The CDR3 is 14 residues long. The V end lost 3 bases, the J end lost 8 bases, and 15 bases lay between the germline ends.

The J gene is TRBJ1-2, the V gene TRBV5-4; a weak D match, TRBD1 (6 bases). The CDR3 length is 12 residues. Trimming took 7 bases from V and 5 from J, leaving 12 bases between them. The germline V gene has CDR1 SGHNT and CDR2 YYREEE (reference sequence). The CDR3 region is CASSTGFYGYTF. The DNA for the CDR3 is TGTGCCAGCTCAACAGGGTTTTATGGCTACACCTTC.

The chain uses TRBV7-9 and TRBJ1-1, with D unclear. Trimming shortened V by 5 bases and J by 0 bases, and 19 bases separated the two germline ends. CDR1 and CDR2 from the germline V gene are SEHNR and FQNEAQ (reference sequence). The length of the CDR3 is 17 residues. The CDR3 reads CASSPPYGSRLNTEAFF. In DNA form, the CDR3 reads TGTGCCAGCAGCCCCCCCTATGGCTCCAGGTTGAACACTGAAGCTTTCTTT.

This clone is a singleton in its sample. The rearrangement uses TRBV6-5 and TRBJ2-3; TRBD1 agrees at 8 bases. The CDR3 totals 15 residues. Germline CDR1 reads MNHEY; CDR2 reads SVGAGI. The V and J ends lost 6 bases and 2 bases, in that order; junction bases with no gene match: 7. For the CDR3, the DNA is TGTGCCAGCAGCCACGGGACAGGAATCACAGATACGCAGTATTTT. Translated: CASSHGTGITDTQYF.

The J gene is TRBJ2-7, the V gene TRBV19, with D unclear. CDR3 size: 13 residues. The germline V gene has CDR1 LNHDA and CDR2 SQIVND (reference sequence). V lost 5 bases and J 6 bases, leaving 14 bases between the germline ends. Here the CDR3 DNA reads TGTGCCAGTAGTCCCCGCCAGGAATCCGAGCAGTACTTC. Residues: CASSPRQESEQYF.

The J gene is TRBJ2-3, the V gene TRBV7-3; 12 positions agree with TRBD2. Germline CDR1 is SGHTA and CDR2 is FQGTGA. J lost 2 bases, V lost 1 base, and 4 bases had no gene match. The CDR3 covers 17 residues. DNA of the CDR3: TGTGCCAGCAGCTTAAGGCTAGCGGGGGGGCCCACAGATACGCAGTATTTT. It encodes CASSLRLAGGPTDTQYF.

This clone is a singleton in its sample. Other nucleotide sequences in the sample specify the same CDR3. The chain joins TRBV9 to TRBJ1-5; 8 positions agree with TRBD1. CDR1 is SGDLS, CDR2 YYNGEE, per germline. The CDR3 is 15 residues long. The V gene end was trimmed by 0 bases and the J gene end by 3 bases; junction bases not matched to a gene: 2. The CDR3 here is CASSVAGGVNQPQHF. DNA for the CDR3: TGTGCCAGCAGCGTAGCAGGGGGCGTCAATCAGCCCCAGCATTTT. The whole variable domain, filled in from reference TRBV9 and TRBJ1-5, reads DSGVTQTPKHLITATGQRVTLRCSPRSGDLSVYWYQQSLDQGLQFLIQYYNGEERAKGNILERFSAQQFPDLHSELNLSSLELGDSALYFCASSVAGGVNQPQHFGDGTRLSIL.

This clone came up a few times. The chain carries TRBV28 and TRBJ1-6; 7 nucleotides line up with TRBD1. Per the germline V gene, CDR1 is MDHEN and CDR2 is SYDVKM. This CDR3 has 16 residues. Losses at the gene ends were 6 bases for V and 4 bases for J; bases not matched to a gene: 9. CDR3: CASRSTGVGYNSPLHF. In DNA, the CDR3 is TGTGCCAGCAGGTCCACAGGGGTAGGGTATAATTCACCCCTCCACTTT.

As for this clone: Additional DNA sequences in this sample encode the identical CDR3. The chain has TRBV9 and TRBJ2-7; TRBD1 matches at 7 bases. Per germline, CDR1 SGDLS and CDR2 YYNGEE. With V trimmed by 0 bases and J by 4 bases, 4 bases remained unmatched. The CDR3 is made up of 14 amino acids. The CDR3 coding sequence is TGTGCCAGCAGCGTAGCAGCAGGGGGTTACGAGCAGTACTTC. This gives the protein CASSVAAGGYEQYF.

This clone was observed a handful of times. This chain connects TRBV6-5 to TRBJ1-4; D is ambiguous. The germline V gene has CDR1 MNHEY and CDR2 SVGAGI. With 3 bases removed from V and 7 bases from J, the gap between germline ends came to 15 bases. This CDR3 contains 15 residues. The CDR3, as DNA: TGTGCCAGCAGTTATGGCGGGCGAGAGGGTGAAAAACTGTTTTTT. This sequence encodes CASSYGGREGEKLFF.

The chain is built from TRBV28 and TRBJ2-1; possibly TRBD2 for D (6 bases). Trimming removed 2 bases from V and 6 bases from J, with 14 bases in between. The germline V gene has CDR1 MDHEN and CDR2 SYDVKM. The CDR3 runs 15 residues. CDR3 nucleotides: TGTGCCAGCAGTTTACTAGCGTTAGCACGCAATGAGCAGTTCTTC. This sequence encodes CASSLLALARNEQFF.

V and J are TRBV28 and TRBJ2-1, with 10 nucleotides matching TRBD1. The CDR3 sequence is 15 residues long. CDR1 is MDHEN and CDR2 is SYDVKM in the germline V gene. Unmatched junction bases numbered 5, after V lost 5 bases and J lost 4 bases. CDR3 sequence reads: CASSDRGRKYNEQFF. CDR3 in DNA: TGTGCCAGCAGTGACAGGGGGCGTAAATACAATGAGCAGTTCTTC.

The V and J genes are TRBV2 and TRBJ1-1; D is perhaps TRBD1 (5 bases). The germline CDR1 and CDR2 sequences are SNHLY and FYNNEI. The CDR3 covers 14 residues. With 6 bases removed from V and 2 bases from J, the gap between germline ends came to 13 bases. CDR3 sequence: CASRARGGNTEAFF. CDR3 sequence (DNA): TGTGCCAGCAGGGCCCGGGGGGGAAACACTGAAGCTTTCTTT.

The genes are TRBV19 and TRBJ2-3; 9 positions match TRBD1. This CDR3 is built from 16 residues. V shed 5 bases, J shed 1 base, and the junction held 7 bases outside the gene matches. Per germline, CDR1 LNHDA and CDR2 SQIVND (reference sequence). CDR3 in DNA: TGTGCCAGTAGTGCGGTCCGGGACAGGGGCACAGATACGCAGTATTTT. Amino acid sequence: CASSAVRDRGTDTQYF.

The genes are TRBV7-3 and TRBJ2-1, with 8 bases matching TRBD1. This CDR3 spans 15 amino acids. Germline CDR1 SGHTA, CDR2 FQGTGA. Losses at the gene ends were 0 bases for V and 10 bases for J; bases not matched to a gene: 8. As DNA, the CDR3 is TGTGCCAGCAGCTTAACAATGACAGGGGCAGAGGAGCAGTTCTTC. Translated: CASSLTMTGAEEQFF. Together with reference TRBV7-3 and TRBJ2-1, the CDR3 gives the full variable domain: GAGVSQTPSNKVTEKGKYVELRCDPISGHTALYWYRQSLGQGPEFLIYFQGTGAADDSGLPNDRFFAVRPEGSVSTLKIQRTERGDSAVYLCASSLTMTGAEEQFFGPGTRLTVL.

The chain has TRBV30 and TRBJ2-3, with TRBD2 as a possible D gene (5 bases). Germline CDR1 is GTSNPN and CDR2 is SVGIG (reference sequence). The CDR3 extends over 16 amino acids. Trimming removed 2 bases at V and 2 bases at J, with 17 bases between. The CDR3 region has the DNA TGTGCCTGGAGTTCCTATGCTAGCTCCTCCACAGATACGCAGTATTTT. Encoded protein: CAWSSYASSSTDTQYF.

This sequence joins TRBV7-8 and TRBJ2-1; the match to TRBD2 covers 12 bases. V was pared by 5 bases and J by 10 bases, with 12 bases of the junction left unmatched. CDR1 and CDR2 (germline): SGHVS, FQNEAQ. This CDR3 contains 16 residues. The CDR3 nucleotides are TGTGCCAGCAGCCGAGAGGCTAGCGGGGGGGCCGGAGAGCAGTTCTTC. Its translation is CASSREASGGAGEQFF.

This chain links TRBV14 with TRBJ2-7; TRBD2 might be the D (5 bases). V lost 4 bases and J 4 bases, leaving 20 bases between the germline ends. This CDR3 comprises 16 residues. Germline CDR1 SGHDN, CDR2 FVKESK. CDR3 nucleotide sequence: TGTGCCAGCAGCCGGAGGAGAGGACTTGCTGCGTACGAGCAGTACTTC. Residues: CASSRRRGLAAYEQYF.

The V and J genes are TRBV19 and TRBJ2-7; D is unclear. Looked up from germline, CDR1 is LNHDA and CDR2 is SQIVND (reference sequence). V was clipped by 6 bases and J by 3 bases, with 18 bases between them. The CDR3 totals 15 residues. The CDR3 DNA reads TGTGCCAGTAGGCGGCAGTCCCTAAAATACTACGAGCAGTACTTC. This gives the protein CASRRQSLKYYEQYF.